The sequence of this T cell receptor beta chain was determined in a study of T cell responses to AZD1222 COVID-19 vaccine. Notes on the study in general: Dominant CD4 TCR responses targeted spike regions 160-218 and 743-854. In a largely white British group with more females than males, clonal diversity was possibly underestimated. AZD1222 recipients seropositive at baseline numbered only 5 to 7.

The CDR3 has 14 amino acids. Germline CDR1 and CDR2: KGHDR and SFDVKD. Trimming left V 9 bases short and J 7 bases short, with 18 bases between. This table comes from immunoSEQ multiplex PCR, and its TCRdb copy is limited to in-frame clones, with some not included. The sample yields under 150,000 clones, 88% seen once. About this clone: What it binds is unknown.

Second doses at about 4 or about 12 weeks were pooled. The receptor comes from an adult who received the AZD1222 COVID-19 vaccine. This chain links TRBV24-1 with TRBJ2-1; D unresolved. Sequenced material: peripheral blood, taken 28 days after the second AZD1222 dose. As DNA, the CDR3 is TGTGCCACCCGTCGCCCGGGCTCGGATAATGAGCAGTTCTTC. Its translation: CATRRPGSDNEQFF.